The 23 T cell receptor beta chains listed next were all sequenced from one sample in a study of shared clonotypes between healthy human individuals. The repertoire was sequenced with immunoSEQ multiplex PCR; TCRdb's copy has only in-frame clones and lacks some. The top ten hold roughly 13% of the sample, which has hundreds of thousands of clones, about 85% seen once. Sequencing input: PBMCs. The receptors derive from a middle-aged woman in good health. Some clones in this sample may be carry-over from other donors' samples.

The gene calls are TRBV4-2 and TRBJ2-3; tentatively, D is TRBD2 (5 bases). Germline-derived CDR1 and CDR2 are LGHNA and YNFKEQ. V was shortened by 4 bases and J by 4 bases, with 15 bases between the two germline ends. The CDR3 length is 15 residues. CDR3 residues: CASSPQAAGSDTQYF. CDR3 DNA sequence: TGTGCCAGCAGCCCCCAGGCGGCGGGTTCAGATACGCAGTATTTT.

The chain recombines TRBV9 with TRBJ2-5; a weak D match, TRBD1 (6 bases). CDR3 length equals 14 residues. CDR1 SGDLS and CDR2 YYNGEE come from the germline V gene. Deletions cut 0 bases from V and 9 bases from J, with 15 bases between. This chain's CDR3 is CASSVVGDQGPQYF. The CDR3 DNA reads as TGTGCCAGCAGCGTAGTTGGGGACCAGGGGCCCCAGTACTTC.

The J gene is TRBJ2-2, the V gene TRBV5-1; D is uncertain. V was cut by 7 bases and J by 0 bases, with 10 bases left in between. The germline CDR1 and CDR2 sequences are SGHRS and YFSETQ. CDR3 length: 14 amino acids. The CDR3 coding sequence is TGCGCCAGCCGGACCGGTTCGAACACCGGGGAGCTGTTTTTT. Translated: CASRTGSNTGELFF.

The chain has TRBV15 and TRBJ2-7, with TRBD1 identical over 9 bases. The CDR3 sequence is 15 residues long. Trimming at V came to 3 bases and at J to 2 bases, leaving 5 bases not matched to a gene. From germline, CDR1 is LNHNV and CDR2 YYDKDF (reference sequence). DNA for the CDR3: TGTGCCACCAGCAGGGCTACAGGGGGCCCCTACGAGCAGTACTTC. Its translation is CATSRATGGPYEQYF.

The V gene is TRBV2, the J gene TRBJ2-2; 10 bases map to TRBD2. Germline values: CDR1 SNHLY, CDR2 FYNNEI. J lost 7 bases, V lost 6 bases, and 8 bases had no gene match. The CDR3 runs 15 residues. CDR3 DNA: TGTGCCAGCAGCGGAGCGGGAGGGCCGATCGGGGAGCTGTTTTTT. This encodes CASSGAGGPIGELFF.

The chain recombines TRBV19 with TRBJ2-1; 10 positions match TRBD1. This CDR3 comprises 15 residues. The germline gives CDR1 LNHDA, CDR2 SQIVND (reference sequence). J gave up 3 bases and V 4 bases, and 3 bases lay outside the gene matches. The CDR3 protein is CASSTRTGGYNEQFF. The DNA for the CDR3 is TGTGCCAGTAGTACCAGGACAGGGGGCTACAATGAGCAGTTCTTC. The variable domain in full, with the rest retrieved from reference TRBV19 and TRBJ2-1, is DGGITQSPKYLFRKEGQNVTLSCEQNLNHDAMYWYRQDPGQGLRLIYYSQIVNDFQKGDIAEGYSVSREKKESFPLTVTSAQKNPTAFYLCASSTRTGGYNEQFFGPGTRLTVL.

This chain uses TRBV5-5 with TRBJ2-2, with 8 bases matching TRBD1. The CDR3 extends over 15 amino acids. Trimming took 0 bases from V and 4 from J; bases not matched to a gene: 2. The germline V gene has CDR1 SGHKS and CDR2 YYEKEE (reference sequence). This CDR3 reads CASSLADRGTGELFF. The CDR3 bases are TGTGCCAGCAGCTTGGCCGACAGGGGCACCGGGGAGCTGTTTTTT.

The chain has TRBV9 and TRBJ2-1; the match to TRBD2 covers 9 bases. The CDR3 contains 16 residues. V gave up 0 bases and J gave up 5 bases; unmatched junction bases: 6. CDR1 SGDLS and CDR2 YYNGEE come from the germline V gene. The CDR3 sequence is CASSVGVTSGDNEQFF. The DNA of the CDR3 is TGTGCCAGCAGCGTAGGAGTGACTAGCGGTGACAATGAGCAGTTCTTC.

As regards this clone: The same CDR3 can be traced to other DNA sequences in this sample. V and J are TRBV6-5 and TRBJ2-3; D remains unclear. CDR1 is MNHEY, CDR2 SVGAGI, per germline. Trimming cost V 5 bases and J 0 bases, with 6 bases left between them. The CDR3 runs 13 residues. The CDR3 sequence is CASSPGSTDTQYF. The CDR3, as DNA: TGTGCCAGCAGTCCCGGGAGCACAGATACGCAGTATTTT.

Here the CDR3 DNA reads TGTGCCATCAGACAAACCTTACAGGGGGCTACAGATACGCAGTATTTT. Its translation is CAIRQTLQGATDTQYF. The chain recombines TRBV10-3 with TRBJ2-3, with 9 positions matching TRBD1. This CDR3 has 16 residues. V shed 6 bases, J shed 3 bases, and the junction held 10 bases outside the gene matches. The V gene's germline CDR1 is ENHRY and CDR2 SYGVKD.

This sequence joins TRBV2 and TRBJ1-2; D unresolved. The V gene lost 4 bases and the J gene lost 4 bases, with 19 bases spanning the gap. The CDR3 is 16 residues long. Per the germline V gene, CDR1 is SNHLY and CDR2 is FYNNEI. The DNA of the CDR3 is TGTGCCAGCAGTGTGATCCCCGGTGGCAGGATCTATGGCTACACCTTC. It codes for CASSVIPGGRIYGYTF.

This chain connects TRBV11-2 to TRBJ2-5, with 8 bases aligning to TRBD1. This CDR3 is 14 amino acids long. J gave up 4 bases and V 6 bases, and 7 bases lay outside the gene matches. The germline CDR1 and CDR2 sequences are SGHAT and FQNNGV. DNA for the CDR3: TGTGCCAGCAGGGACAGGGTTTTACGAGAGACCCAGTACTTC. It is translated as CASRDRVLRETQYF.

The chain couples TRBV13 to TRBJ1-2; 7 bases agree with TRBD1. The CDR3 totals 14 residues. Germline CDR1 reads PRHDT; CDR2 reads FYEKMQ (reference sequence). With V trimmed by 1 base and J by 8 bases, 7 bases remained unmatched. In nucleotides, the CDR3 is TGTGCCAGCAGCTTAGACAGGGGTGCGGGGGGCTACACCTTC. This codes for CASSLDRGAGGYTF.

This rearrangement joins TRBV6-4 to TRBJ2-7, with TRBD2 identical over 15 bases. Trimming at V came to 6 bases and at J to 2 bases, leaving 8 bases not matched to a gene. Germline values: CDR1 MRHNA, CDR2 SNTAGT. The CDR3 covers 17 residues. The CDR3 DNA reads TGTGCCAGCAGAACCGGACTAGCGGGAGGGCGGGCCTACGAGCAGTACTTC. Translated: CASRTGLAGGRAYEQYF.

V and J are TRBV15 and TRBJ1-1; no clear D. CDR1 is LNHNV and CDR2 is YYDKDF in the germline V gene (reference sequence). The CDR3 totals 15 residues. V was shortened by 0 bases and J by 4 bases, with 12 bases between the two germline ends. Here the CDR3 reads CATSRDRARSTEAFF. In nucleotides, the CDR3 is TGTGCCACCAGCAGAGATAGGGCCAGGAGCACTGAAGCTTTCTTT.

The genes are TRBV29-1 and TRBJ1-2; D gene uncertain. Trimming took 4 bases from V and 10 from J, leaving 10 bases between them. The CDR3 consists of 10 residues. Germline loops: CDR1 SQVTM, CDR2 ANQGSEA. The CDR3 DNA reads as TGCAGCGTTGGTGGCAGGAACTACACCTTC. Its protein product is CSVGGRNYTF.

In this sample, this clone turned up a few times. This rearrangement joins TRBV19 to TRBJ2-6; D gene ambiguous. Germline V lookup: CDR1 LNHDA, CDR2 SQIVND (reference sequence). This CDR3 has 15 amino acids. The V end was cut by 3 bases, the J end by 0 bases, with 6 bases between. The DNA of the CDR3 is TGTGCCAGTAGTATCTTTCACTCTGGGGCCAACGTCCTGACTTTC. Its protein is CASSIFHSGANVLTF.

The chain links TRBV5-1 to TRBJ2-7; 10 nucleotides align to TRBD2. The junction had 6 bases not matched to a gene; V was cut back by 2 bases and J by 4 bases. CDR1 is SGHRS, CDR2 YFSETQ, per germline. The CDR3 is made up of 15 amino acids. DNA of the CDR3: TGCGCCAGCAGCTTCGTAGCGGGAGGACCATACGAGCAGTACTTC. It specifies CASSFVAGGPYEQYF.

This chain joins TRBV27 and TRBJ2-1; 11 positions agree with TRBD2. CDR3 size: 20 residues. Germline-derived CDR1 and CDR2 are MNHEY and SMNVEV (reference sequence). V shed 0 bases, J shed 1 base, and the junction held 11 bases outside the gene matches. The CDR3 here is CASSLSLPPGLAASYNEQFF. CDR3 nucleotides: TGTGCCAGCAGTTTATCCTTACCGCCGGGACTAGCGGCGTCCTACAATGAGCAGTTCTTC.

The rearrangement joins TRBV27 to TRBJ1-2, with D possibly being TRBD1 (5 bases). The CDR3 is made up of 12 amino acids. V lost 4 bases and J 7 bases, leaving 10 bases between the germline ends. Germline CDR1 MNHEY, CDR2 SMNVEV (reference sequence). CDR3 amino acids: CASSSGRPGYTF. For the CDR3, the DNA is TGTGCCAGCAGTTCAGGGCGCCCTGGCTACACCTTC.

The CDR3 bases are TGCAGCGCTAGGACGGCCGACGTGGTGACCCAGTACTTC. It codes for CSARTADVVTQYF. The V gene is TRBV29-1, the J gene TRBJ2-5; D uncertain. The CDR3 spans 13 residues. Germline V gene data show CDR1 as SQVTM and CDR2 as ANQGSEA. V was pared by 7 bases and J by 7 bases, with 19 bases between. The whole variable domain, filled in from reference TRBV29-1 and TRBJ2-5, reads SAVISQKPSRDICQRGTSLTIQCQVDSQVTMMFWYRQQPGQSLTLIATANQGSEATYESGFVIDKFPISRPNLTFSTLTVSNMSPEDSSIYLCSARTADVVTQYFGPGTRLLVL.

The chain combines TRBV9 with TRBJ2-3; D may be TRBD1 or TRBD2 (7 bases each). Germline V gene sequence: CDR1 SGDLS, CDR2 YYNGEE. The germline V and J ends were trimmed by 3 bases and 4 bases, with 21 bases remaining between them. The CDR3 is 17 residues long. The DNA of the CDR3 is TGTGCCAGCAGCGGCAGACAGGGCCGCGGGAGTTCAGATACGCAGTATTTT. Its translation: CASSGRQGRGSSDTQYF.

The chain employs TRBV11-2 and TRBJ1-4; D perhaps matches TRBD1 (5 bases). V lost 4 bases, J lost 7 bases, and 19 bases lay in between. CDR1 and CDR2 from the germline V gene are SGHAT and FQNNGV. The CDR3 runs 16 residues. In DNA form, the CDR3 reads TGTGCCAGCAGCTCACTCAGGGAGATAAGGCGTGAAAAACTGTTTTTT. It translates to CASSSLREIRREKLFF.